The 29 T cell receptor beta chains below were found in one sample sequenced in a study of blood T cell repertoires in COVID-19. Produced via immunoSEQ multiplex PCR; TCRdb's table is partial and in-frame only. The sample includes approximately 200,000 clones, around nine tenths seen only once; the top ten take about 4%. What was sequenced was PBMCs or T cells enriched from blood (not recorded which). These receptor sequences come from a woman aged 30 to 39 who had been exposed to COVID-19.

The CDR3 here is CASSYGTAAYGYTF. CDR3 DNA sequence: TGTGCCAGCAGTTACGGGACAGCCGCTTATGGCTACACCTTC. The V and J genes are TRBV6-5 and TRBJ1-2; 7 nucleotides align to TRBD1. Germline V gene sequence: CDR1 MNHEY, CDR2 SVGAGI. Unmatched junction bases numbered 5, after V lost 2 bases and J lost 5 bases. This CDR3 contains 14 residues.

The rearrangement links TRBV5-4 to TRBJ1-1, with a weak D call TRBD1 (6 bases). The V gene's germline CDR1 is SGHNT and CDR2 YYREEE (reference sequence). CDR3 length equals 14 residues. V lost 4 bases and J lost 5, with 15 bases in between. The CDR3 reads CASSHPGHLTEAFF. Written as DNA, the CDR3 is TGTGCCAGCAGCCATCCGGGACACTTAACTGAAGCTTTCTTT.

The rearrangement uses TRBV6-5 and TRBJ1-1; TRBD1 might be the D (6 bases). The germline CDR1 and CDR2 sequences are MNHEY and SVGAGI. V shed 2 bases and J shed 2 bases, with 12 bases lying between them. The CDR3 runs 15 residues. The chain's CDR3 is CASSYQGPSNTEAFF. The CDR3 DNA is TGTGCCAGCAGTTACCAGGGGCCCTCAAACACTGAAGCTTTCTTT.

In DNA form, the CDR3 reads TGTGCCAGCAGCTTTACAACCTCTGGCACAGATACGCAGTATTTT. Translated: CASSFTTSGTDTQYF. The chain combines TRBV11-2 with TRBJ2-3; D is undetermined. With 3 bases removed from V and 1 base from J, the gap between germline ends came to 11 bases. The germline CDR1 and CDR2 sequences are SGHAT and FQNNGV. The CDR3 is 15 amino acids.

J is TRBJ2-3 and V is TRBV24-1; 10 bases match TRBD2. V lost 1 base to trimming and J lost 0 bases; unmatched junction nucleotides: 12. CDR1 is KGHDR and CDR2 is SFDVKD in the germline V gene. This CDR3 is built from 20 residues. The CDR3 bases are TGTGCCACCAGTGATTTAGCGGCTAGCGGGGGAGCCTCTAGCACAGATACGCAGTATTTT. It encodes CATSDLAASGGASSTDTQYF.

This clone was recorded once. The CDR3 loop reads CASTIAGGLETQYF. As DNA, the CDR3 is TGTGCCAGCACCATAGCGGGGGGCCTGGAGACCCAGTACTTC. The chain is built from TRBV2 and TRBJ2-5; 10 nucleotides agree with TRBD2. Germline CDR1 SNHLY, CDR2 FYNNEI. There are 14 residues in the CDR3. V dropped 7 bases and J dropped 5; count of bases not matched to a gene: 7.

V gene TRBV28 combines with J gene TRBJ1-1; D uncertain. Germline lookup yields CDR1 MDHEN and CDR2 SYDVKM. The CDR3 is 13 residues long. Trimming removed 1 base at V and 1 base at J, with 4 bases between. CDR3 DNA sequence: TGTGCCAGCAGTTTATCAGGGAACACTGAAGCTTTCTTT. This gives the protein CASSLSGNTEAFF. The full variable domain, in which reference TRBV28 and TRBJ1-1 provide the parts outside the CDR3, is DVKVTQSSRYLVKRTGEKVFLECVQDMDHENMFWYRQDPGLGLRLIYFSYDVKMKEKGDIPEGYSVSREKKERFSLILESASTNQTSMYLCASSLSGNTEAFFGQGTRLTVV.

The chain carries TRBV28 and TRBJ1-6, with D maybe TRBD1 (6 bases). There are 14 residues in the CDR3. Trimming pared 9 bases from V and 8 bases from J, leaving 17 bases between. Germline CDR1 reads MDHEN; CDR2 reads SYDVKM. In DNA, the CDR3 is TGTGCCAGTAGCTCGACAGGCTGGGATTCACCCCTCCACTTT. Amino acid sequence: CASSSTGWDSPLHF.

The chain joins TRBV27 to TRBJ1-2; tentatively, D is TRBD1 (5 bases). Germline-derived CDR1 and CDR2 are MNHEY and SMNVEV (reference sequence). V was pared by 3 bases and J by 8 bases, with 13 bases between. The CDR3 runs 13 residues. CDR3 amino acids: CASSFRTSGGYTF. The CDR3 DNA reads as TGTGCCAGCAGTTTTCGTACATCAGGGGGCTACACCTTC.

V gene TRBV19 combines with J gene TRBJ2-1; D might be TRBD2 (5 bases). The CDR3 consists of 15 residues. V dropped 4 bases and J dropped 0 bases, with 10 bases sitting between them. Germline loops: CDR1 LNHDA, CDR2 SQIVND (reference sequence). The CDR3 reads CASSKEAFSYNEQFF. The CDR3 DNA is TGTGCCAGTAGTAAGGAGGCCTTCTCCTACAATGAGCAGTTCTTC.

This chain connects TRBV4-2 to TRBJ1-5; no firm D call. Per the germline V gene, CDR1 is LGHNA and CDR2 is YNFKEQ. The CDR3 consists of 14 residues. V was shortened by 0 bases and J by 0 bases, with 3 bases between the two germline ends. CDR3 bases: TGTGCCAGCAGCCAAGAATATAGCAATCAGCCCCAGCATTTT. Its translation: CASSQEYSNQPQHF.

This chain uses TRBV5-1 with TRBJ1-4, with TRBD1 identical over 7 bases. Germline values: CDR1 SGHRS, CDR2 YFSETQ. The CDR3 runs to 14 residues. J gave up 6 bases and V 7 bases, and 9 bases lay outside the gene matches. CDR3 loop: CASGKQGNHEKLFF. DNA for the CDR3: TGCGCCAGCGGGAAACAGGGGAACCATGAAAAACTGTTTTTT.

The rearrangement joins TRBV5-1 to TRBJ1-6; D possibly corresponds to TRBD1 (6 bases). The germline CDR1 and CDR2 sequences are SGHRS and YFSETQ. This CDR3 contains 15 residues. Trimming shortened V by 0 bases and J by 8 bases, and 12 bases separated the two germline ends. The CDR3, as DNA: TGCGCCAGCAGCTTGGCAATGGCAGGGGATTCACCCCTCCACTTT. Translation gives CASSLAMAGDSPLHF.

The chain carries TRBV24-1 and TRBJ1-2; D might be TRBD1 (6 bases). V dropped 4 bases and J dropped 5 bases, with 13 bases sitting between them. CDR1 is KGHDR, CDR2 SFDVKD, per germline. The CDR3 loop spans 14 amino acids. In nucleotides, the CDR3 is TGTGCCACCAGTGAACGGACAGAAACATATGGCTACACCTTC. It specifies CATSERTETYGYTF.

The chain couples TRBV3-1 (or the pseudogene TRBV3-2) to TRBJ1-3; tentatively, D is TRBD1 (6 bases). CDR1 is LGHDT, CDR2 YNNKEL, per germline (reference sequence). V lost 2 bases and J lost 0, with 8 bases in between. This CDR3 comprises 15 residues. The CDR3 bases are TGTGCCAGCAGCCAACAGGGGAGCTCTGGAAACACCATATATTTT. Translating it yields CASSQQGSSGNTIYF.

The chain links TRBV21-1 to TRBJ2-1; the D call in the table, TRBD1, was not verified against the DNA. TRBV21-1 constitutes a pseudogene. The CDR3 runs to 17 residues. The CDR3 DNA is TGTGCCAGCAGCATACAAAACCGGGACAGGGGCTACAATGAGCAGTTCTTC. Its protein product is CASSIQNRDRGYNEQFF.

The V and J genes are TRBV18 and TRBJ1-5, with D hard to call. Germline V lookup: CDR1 KGHSH, CDR2 LQKENI. The V gene lost 6 bases and the J gene lost 4 bases, with 10 bases spanning the gap. This CDR3 spans 13 amino acids. In DNA form, the CDR3 reads TGTGCCAGCTCTCTCGACGGGAATCAGCCCCAGCATTTT. This translates into CASSLDGNQPQHF.

V and J are TRBV29-1 and TRBJ2-7, with 10 positions matching TRBD1. Germline loops: CDR1 SQVTM, CDR2 ANQGSEA. The V segment lost 8 bases and the J segment 6 bases; nucleotides outside the gene matches: 4. CDR3 length: 11 amino acids. This CDR3 is CSYRTGGEQYF. CDR3 coding DNA: TGCAGCTACAGGACAGGGGGCGAGCAGTACTTC.

The chain links TRBV27 to TRBJ1-2; TRBD1 matches 7 bases. Germline CDR1 is MNHEY and CDR2 is SMNVEV (reference sequence). The CDR3 runs to 11 residues. The CDR3 DNA follows: TGTGCGACAGGGAGGAACTATGGCTACACCTTC. Protein sequence: CATGRNYGYTF.

This clone was recorded once. V and J are TRBV13 and TRBJ2-1; 11 bases line up with TRBD2. This CDR3 is built from 15 residues. J gave up 12 bases and V 1 base, and 8 bases lay outside the gene matches. CDR1 is PRHDT and CDR2 is FYEKMQ in the germline V gene (reference sequence). The CDR3 coding sequence is TGTGCCAGCAGCTTAGCCACTAGCGGGGGAAGCGGGCAGTTCTTC. Translating gives CASSLATSGGSGQFF.

This clone appeared a single time. The J gene is TRBJ1-1, the V gene TRBV10-3, with 8 nucleotides matching TRBD1. CDR1 and CDR2 from the germline V gene are ENHRY and SYGVKD. V dropped 6 bases and J dropped 1; count of bases not matched to a gene: 7. The CDR3 extends over 15 amino acids. The CDR3 protein is CAISLGQGGNTEAFF. The DNA for the CDR3 is TGTGCCATCAGCCTCGGACAGGGAGGGAACACTGAAGCTTTCTTT.

The gene calls are TRBV3-1 (or the pseudogene TRBV3-2) and TRBJ1-5; D perhaps matches TRBD1 (6 bases). In germline, CDR1 is LGHDT, CDR2 YNNKEL (reference sequence). The CDR3 sequence is 16 residues long. Deletions cut 1 base from V and 5 bases from J, with 15 bases between. CDR3 bases: TGTGCCAGCAGCCAAGGGTTGTTGGGGGCGGATCAGCCCCAGCATTTT. This encodes CASSQGLLGADQPQHF.

This clone was seen only a few times. The V gene is TRBV3-1 (or the pseudogene TRBV3-2), the J gene TRBJ1-5; TRBD1 is a possible D gene (5 bases). Germline loops: CDR1 LGHDT, CDR2 YNNKEL (reference sequence). The CDR3 length is 15 residues. Trimming stripped 1 base from V and 4 bases from J, with 11 bases between. The CDR3 DNA reads as TGTGCCAGCAGCCAAGCTTACGGGGGAAATCAGCCCCAGCATTTT. Protein: CASSQAYGGNQPQHF.

J is TRBJ1-1 and V is TRBV2, with a weak D call TRBD1 (6 bases). Germline V gene data show CDR1 as SNHLY and CDR2 as FYNNEI. V shed 1 base and J shed 1 base, with 10 bases lying between them. The CDR3 totals 15 residues. CDR3 region: CASSEGGRWNTEAFF. Here the CDR3 DNA reads TGTGCCAGCAGTGAAGGGGGGCGCTGGAACACTGAAGCTTTCTTT.

The gene calls are TRBV30 and TRBJ1-6; tentatively, D is TRBD1 (5 bases). Germline V gene sequence: CDR1 GTSNPN, CDR2 SVGIG (reference sequence). The CDR3 is made up of 15 amino acids. V dropped 6 bases and J dropped 5 bases, with 17 bases sitting between them. The DNA of the CDR3 is TGTGCCTGCTCCTCAGGGAAGAAGGATAATTCACCCCTCCACTTT. Translation gives CACSSGKKDNSPLHF.

As DNA, the CDR3 is TGTGCCAGCAGTGATGGGCGGGGGGGCCCAGATACGCAGTATTTT. Translating it yields CASSDGRGGPDTQYF. The chain employs TRBV2 and TRBJ2-3; 9 nucleotides agree with TRBD2. V trimming: 3 bases; J trimming: 4 bases; junction bases outside the gene matches: 5. Looked up from germline, CDR1 is SNHLY and CDR2 is FYNNEI. This CDR3 has 15 amino acids.

The V gene is TRBV19, the J gene TRBJ1-1, with 8 bases aligning to TRBD1. Germline assignment: CDR1 LNHDA and CDR2 SQIVND (reference sequence). Trimming removed 4 bases from V and 5 bases from J; junction bases left unmatched: 12. This CDR3 region has 16 residues. The CDR3 nucleotides read TGTGCCAGTAGTAGACAGGGGATTTCCCCGAGAACTGAAGCTTTCTTT. It translates to CASSRQGISPRTEAFF.

This clone was observed a few times. The genes are TRBV3-1 (or the pseudogene TRBV3-2) and TRBJ1-5; the D gene is possibly TRBD1 (6 bases). The germline V gene has CDR1 LGHDT and CDR2 YNNKEL (reference sequence). CDR3 size: 16 residues. Trimming pared 3 bases from V and 5 bases from J, leaving 17 bases between. CDR3 residues: CASSHTGRGSDQPQHF. The CDR3 DNA reads as TGTGCCAGCAGCCACACAGGGAGGGGTTCGGATCAGCCCCAGCATTTT.

The chain recombines TRBV4-1 with TRBJ2-2; 15 bases match TRBD2. The CDR3 spans 17 residues. V gave up 4 bases and J gave up 5 bases; unmatched junction bases: 5. From germline, CDR1 is MGHRA and CDR2 YSYEKL. In DNA form, the CDR3 reads TGCGCCAGCAGCCCGGGACTAGCGGGGGGTCGGACCGGGGAGCTGTTTTTT. Its protein is CASSPGLAGGRTGELFF.